This T cell receptor (beta chain) derives from a study of beta chain features in type 1 diabetes. Sequencing targeted expressed TCRB transcripts, as all isolated RNA had been reverse transcribed. TCRdb's table, derived via immunoSEQ multiplex PCR, lists solely in-frame clones and lacks some. The sample holds about 210,000 clones, 11% seen once. This clone was recorded a few times. The CDR3 contains 11 residues. V dropped 4 bases and J dropped 5 bases, with 5 bases sitting between them. From germline, CDR1 is SNHLY and CDR2 FYNNEI. The sequence was collected from a man aged 18-30 years in good health. The source material was central memory CD4+ T cells from blood. V and J are TRBV2 and TRBJ2-5; no firm D call. CDR3 region: CASSGWETQYF. The DNA of the CDR3 is TGTGCCAGCAGTGGGTGGGAGACCCAGTACTTC.